These 5 T cell receptor beta chains were all obtained from the same sample, sequenced in a study of PD-L1 blockade in urothelial cancer. Time point here: pretreatment peripheral blood. TCRdb keeps only in-frame clones here, not all; method: immunoSEQ multiplex PCR. The table records some 65,000 clones, 80% to 85% of them present only once. Sample: PBMCs, taken around atezolizumab (anti-PD-L1) treatment. These receptors were collected from a man in his 70s with urothelial cancer.

The chain couples TRBV28 to TRBJ1-3; D is ambiguous. The length of the CDR3 is 14 residues. The ends were cut back, 5 bases at V and 0 bases at J, with 8 bases in the middle. Germline V CDR1 and CDR2: MDHEN, SYDVKM. The CDR3 DNA follows: TGTGCCAGCAGTAGCCCGCTCTCTGGAAACACCATATATTTT. This translates into CASSSPLSGNTIYF.

A few counts support this clone. The J gene is TRBJ2-2, the V gene TRBV10-3; the match to TRBD2 covers 7 bases. CDR3 size: 16 residues. After removal of 6 bases from V and 7 bases from J, the junction contained 14 bases not matched to a gene. Germline V gene data show CDR1 as ENHRY and CDR2 as SYGVKD. The CDR3 bases are TGTGCCATCAGGGGTTCGGCGGGAGTGTCTGGCGGGGAGCTGTTTTTT. Protein: CAIRGSAGVSGGELFF.

This sequence joins TRBV7-9 and TRBJ2-5, with 9 positions matching TRBD2. CDR3 length: 16 amino acids. J lost 2 bases, V lost 4 bases, and 8 bases had no gene match. The V gene's germline CDR1 is SEHNR and CDR2 FQNEAQ (reference sequence). For the CDR3, the DNA is TGTGCCAGCAGCTCTGGGACTAGCAGGAAACAAGAGACCCAGTACTTC. This encodes CASSSGTSRKQETQYF.

In this sample, this clone turned up once. No conserved phenylalanine or tryptophan ends this CDR3, so it is likely a read error. No DNA is shown, since the ends of the CDR3 on it are uncertain; the CDR3 is the one TCRdb lists. The gene calls are TRBV6-5 and TRBJ2-7; TRBD2, the D gene given by the table, was not confirmed from the DNA. Germline V gives CDR1 MNHEY, CDR2 SVGAGI. Both ends counted, the CDR3 spans 9 residues. CDR3 amino acids: CASSDRREL.

The chain carries TRBV7-2 and TRBJ2-2, with 9 bases matching TRBD1. V lost 4 bases to trimming and J lost 1 base; unmatched junction nucleotides: 7. The CDR3 is made up of 17 amino acids. The V gene's germline CDR1 is SGHTA and CDR2 FQGNSA. The CDR3 bases are TGTGCCAGCAGCTCCACAGGGGGCTCAGTGAACACCGGGGAGCTGTTTTTT. Protein sequence: CASSSTGGSVNTGELFF.